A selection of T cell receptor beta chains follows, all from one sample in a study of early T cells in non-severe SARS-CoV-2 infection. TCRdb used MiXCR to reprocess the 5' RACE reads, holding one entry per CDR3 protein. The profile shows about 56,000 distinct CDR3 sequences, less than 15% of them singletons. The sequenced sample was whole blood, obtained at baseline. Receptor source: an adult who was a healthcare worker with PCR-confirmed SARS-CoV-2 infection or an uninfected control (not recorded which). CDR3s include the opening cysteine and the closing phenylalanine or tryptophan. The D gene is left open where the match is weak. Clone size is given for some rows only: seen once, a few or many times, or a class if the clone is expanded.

DNA: TGTGCCAGCTCGGATGGAACTAGCTGGAAGCTCACAGATACGCAGTATTTT; CDR3: CASSDGTSWKLTDTQYF; J: TRBJ2-3; V: TRBV18; size: few; D: -
DNA: TGTGCCAGCAGCTTACGGGATCCGGGACAAACAACGGATACGCAGTATTTT; CDR3: CASSLRDPGQTTDTQYF; J: TRBJ2-3; V: TRBV7-8; size: many; D: -
DNA: TGTGCCAGCAGTCCCCTAACCGGACTAGCGGTAGCCAAAAACATTCAGTACTTC; CDR3: CASSPLTGLAVAKNIQYF; J: TRBJ2-4; V: TRBV27; size: many; D: TRBD2
DNA: TGTGCCAGCAGTTACTTCGGGGGCACCTACGAGCAGTACTTC; CDR3: CASSYFGGTYEQYF; J: TRBJ2-7; V: TRBV6-5; size: many; D: -
DNA: TGCGCCAGCAGCCCAGGGCCTAACTATGGCTACACCTTC; CDR3: CASSPGPNYGYTF; J: TRBJ1-2; V: TRBV5-1; size: few; D: -
DNA: TGTGCCAGCAGTACAACAGGGGGGCGGACCTACGAGCAGTACTTC; CDR3: CASSTTGGRTYEQYF; J: TRBJ2-7; V: TRBV6-5; size: few; D: TRBD1
DNA: TGTGCCAGCAGCGGGCAAGAGGGTTATAATTCACCCCTCCACTTT; CDR3: CASSGQEGYNSPLHF; J: TRBJ1-6; V: TRBV7-2; size: -; D: -
DNA: TGTGCCAGCAGTTACGCCGCAGGGGGGGTGACTAGCGGGAACAATGAGCAGTTCTTC; CDR3: CASSYAAGGVTSGNNEQFF; J: TRBJ2-1; V: TRBV6-5; size: -; D: TRBD2
DNA: TGTGCCAGCACCGCCCTAGCGGGGAGGTGGAATGAGCAGTTCTTC; CDR3: CASTALAGRWNEQFF; J: TRBJ2-1; V: TRBV5-5; size: -; D: TRBD2
DNA: TGTGCCAGCAGCGGGACAGAGAAAAATTACGAGCAGTACTTC; CDR3: CASSGTEKNYEQYF; J: TRBJ2-7; V: TRBV12-3/TRBV12-4; size: many; D: TRBD1
DNA: TGTGCCAGCTCACCTTCAACAGTCTACGAGCAGTACTTC; CDR3: CASSPSTVYEQYF; J: TRBJ2-7; V: TRBV18; size: -; D: -